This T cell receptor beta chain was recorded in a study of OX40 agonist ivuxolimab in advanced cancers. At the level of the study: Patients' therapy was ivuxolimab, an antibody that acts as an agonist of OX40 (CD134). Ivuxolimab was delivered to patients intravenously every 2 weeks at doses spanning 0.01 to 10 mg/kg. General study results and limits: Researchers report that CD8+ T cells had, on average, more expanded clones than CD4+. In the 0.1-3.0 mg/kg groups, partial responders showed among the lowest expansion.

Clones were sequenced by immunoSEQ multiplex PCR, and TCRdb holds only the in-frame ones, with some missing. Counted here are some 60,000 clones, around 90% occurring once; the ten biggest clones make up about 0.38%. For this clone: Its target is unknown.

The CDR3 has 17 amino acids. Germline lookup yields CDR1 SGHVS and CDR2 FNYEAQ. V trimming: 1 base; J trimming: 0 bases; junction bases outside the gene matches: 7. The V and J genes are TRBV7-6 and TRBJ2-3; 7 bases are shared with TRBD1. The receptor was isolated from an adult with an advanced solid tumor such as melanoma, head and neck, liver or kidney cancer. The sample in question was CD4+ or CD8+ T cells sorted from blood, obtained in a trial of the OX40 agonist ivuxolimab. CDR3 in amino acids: CASSLVGTAFSTDTQYF. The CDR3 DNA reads TGTGCCAGCAGCTTAGTCGGGACAGCTTTTAGCACAGATACGCAGTATTTT.